This note documents a single T cell receptor (beta chain) sequence. Primers included in the PCR were 60 Vbeta and 13 Jbeta primers. The repertoire was sequenced with immunoSEQ multiplex PCR; TCRdb's copy has only in-frame clones and lacks some. The repertoire consists of over 200,000 clones, with about 80% occurring once and the leading ten covering roughly 2.6%. This sample stems from a study of cytomegalovirus exposure and HLA in healthy donors. V shed 4 bases, J shed 0 bases, and the junction held 15 bases outside the gene matches. Germline V gene lookup returns CDR1 SGHRS and CDR2 YFSETQ. This CDR3 is built from 18 residues.

The specimen sequenced was PBMCs. This TCR came from a woman aged 55 to 70 in good health and CMV-seropositive. The rearrangement joins TRBV5-1 to TRBJ1-1; 7 bases are shared with TRBD1. The CDR3: CASSQGGFRGPLNTEAFF. CDR3 in DNA: TGCGCCAGCAGCCAAGGAGGGTTTAGGGGGCCGCTGAACACTGAAGCTTTCTTT.